Shown below are 19 T cell receptor beta chains from a single sample sequenced in a study of blood T cell repertoires in COVID-19. This table comes from immunoSEQ multiplex PCR, and its TCRdb copy is limited to in-frame clones, with some not included. The sample yields 300,000 to 350,000 clones, over 80% seen once. Sequenced: PBMCs or T cells enriched from blood (not recorded which). The origin of the receptors is a man younger than 45 who had recovered from COVID-19.

This clone was detected only a few times. The chain couples TRBV2 to TRBJ2-2; 7 bases are a match to TRBD1. V lost 4 bases, J lost 5 bases, and 10 bases stayed unmatched. The germline V gene has CDR1 SNHLY and CDR2 FYNNEI. The CDR3 totals 16 residues. The CDR3 nucleotides are TGTGCCAGCAGTGGGGAGACAGGGAGTAGTACCGGGGAGCTGTTTTTT. Protein: CASSGETGSSTGELFF.

The gene calls are TRBV18 and TRBJ2-5; tentatively, D is TRBD1 (5 bases). In germline, CDR1 is KGHSH, CDR2 LQKENI. CDR3 size: 13 residues. Trimming stripped 4 bases from V and 5 bases from J, with 11 bases between. The CDR3 sequence: CASSLRVRETQYF. CDR3 bases: TGTGCCAGCTCACTCAGGGTTAGGGAGACCCAGTACTTC. Drawing the rest from reference TRBV18 and TRBJ2-5, the complete variable domain is NAGVMQNPRHLVRRRGQEARLRCSPMKGHSHVYWYRQLPEEGLKFMVYLQKENIIDESGMPKERFSAEFPKEGPSILRIQQVVRGDSAAYFCASSLRVRETQYFGPGTRLLVL.

This chain connects TRBV5-5 to TRBJ2-2; 9 nucleotides match TRBD1. CDR1 and CDR2 from the germline V gene are SGHKS and YYEKEE (reference sequence). V lost 2 bases and J lost 6; bases outside the gene matches: 8. CDR3 size: 16 residues. This chain's CDR3 is CASSFSRDREAGELFF. In DNA form, the CDR3 reads TGTGCCAGCAGCTTCTCCCGGGACAGGGAGGCCGGGGAGCTGTTTTTT.

This chain uses TRBV28 with TRBJ1-2; TRBD1 agrees at 8 bases. Germline CDR1 reads MDHEN; CDR2 reads SYDVKM. With V trimmed by 3 bases and J by 8 bases, 5 bases remained unmatched. There are 13 residues in the CDR3. The CDR3 loop is CASSFGQGGGYTF. The CDR3 DNA sequence: TGTGCCAGCAGTTTTGGACAGGGCGGAGGCTACACCTTC.

The rearrangement joins TRBV2 to TRBJ2-2; D gene uncertain. Germline V gives CDR1 SNHLY, CDR2 FYNNEI. The CDR3 has 19 residues. V shed 0 bases and J shed 3 bases, with 20 bases lying between them. CDR3 amino acids: CASSEALSRYGIDTGELFF. CDR3 in DNA: TGTGCCAGCAGTGAAGCTCTTAGTCGGTACGGTATCGACACCGGGGAGCTGTTTTTT.

This clone was recorded once. The V call is TRBV30, the J call TRBJ2-7; D is perhaps TRBD1 (6 bases). CDR1 and CDR2 (germline): GTSNPN, SVGIG (reference sequence). The ends were cut back, 0 bases at V and 3 bases at J, with 12 bases in the middle. The CDR3 is 14 amino acids. CDR3 sequence (DNA): TGTGCCTGGAGTGTACGCGGCAGGGGCTACGAGCAGTACTTC. This sequence encodes CAWSVRGRGYEQYF.

The J gene is TRBJ1-3, the V gene TRBV5-1; maybe TRBD1 (6 bases). V was clipped by 4 bases and J by 3 bases, with 14 bases between them. In germline, CDR1 is SGHRS, CDR2 YFSETQ. The CDR3 is 15 amino acids. CDR3 nucleotides: TGCGCCAGCAGCCCTATGACAGGTTTTGGAAACACCATATATTTT. It codes for CASSPMTGFGNTIYF.

This rearrangement joins TRBV13 to TRBJ1-1; 8 bases are a match to TRBD1. J was trimmed by 8 bases and V by 5 bases; bases with no gene match: 4. The germline V gene has CDR1 PRHDT and CDR2 FYEKMQ (reference sequence). This CDR3 comprises 12 residues. The chain's CDR3 is CASSQWTGEAFF. CDR3 bases: TGTGCCAGCAGCCAATGGACAGGGGAAGCTTTCTTT.

This sequence joins TRBV5-4 and TRBJ1-6; unclear D gene. V gave up 4 bases and J gave up 7 bases, with 15 bases separating them. Germline V CDR1 and CDR2: SGHNT, YYREEE (reference sequence). This CDR3 spans 15 amino acids. This CDR3 reads CASSREGTENSPLHF. DNA for the CDR3: TGTGCCAGCAGCCGGGAGGGAACAGAGAATTCACCCCTCCACTTT.

The rearrangement joins TRBV9 to TRBJ2-1; 10 bases map to TRBD2. Unmatched junction bases numbered 13, after V lost 3 bases and J lost 10 bases. The CDR3 totals 16 residues. Germline CDR1 and CDR2: SGDLS and YYNGEE. The CDR3 loop is CASSASERGGLGEQFF. CDR3 in DNA: TGTGCCAGCAGCGCTAGCGAGCGGGGGGGCCTTGGGGAGCAGTTCTTC.

The chain carries TRBV6-6 and TRBJ2-3, with 8 positions matching TRBD2. This CDR3 spans 16 amino acids. The V gene end was trimmed by 2 bases and the J gene end by 6 bases; junction bases not matched to a gene: 10. The germline gives CDR1 MNHNY, CDR2 SVGAGI (reference sequence). In DNA form, the CDR3 reads TGTGCCAGCAGTTACGGCACTAGCGGTCTGTTGGATACGCAGTATTTT. Amino acid sequence: CASSYGTSGLLDTQYF.

This sequence joins TRBV9 and TRBJ1-4; D not certain. Germline CDR1 SGDLS, CDR2 YYNGEE. The ends were cut back, 0 bases at V and 4 bases at J, with 19 bases in the middle. The CDR3 extends over 18 amino acids. The CDR3, as DNA: TGTGCCAGCAGCGTAGGTTTGTCTGGGAGTGGGCATAATGAAAAACTGTTTTTT. Protein product: CASSVGLSGSGHNEKLFF.

The J gene is TRBJ1-2, the V gene TRBV2; D ambiguous. This CDR3 region has 16 residues. The V gene's germline CDR1 is SNHLY and CDR2 FYNNEI. V lost 6 bases to trimming and J lost 2 bases, with 19 bases between them. The CDR3 reads CASRILGDTRNYGYTF. The CDR3 region has the DNA TGTGCCAGCAGGATCTTGGGTGACACCCGGAACTATGGCTACACCTTC.

This chain links TRBV27 with TRBJ1-6; D call uncertain. Germline assignment: CDR1 MNHEY and CDR2 SMNVEV (reference sequence). CDR3 length: 14 residues. Trimming left V 3 bases short and J 7 bases short, with 10 bases between. As DNA, the CDR3 is TGTGCCAGCAGTTTCAGACAATTCAATTCACCCCTCCACTTT. Its protein product is CASSFRQFNSPLHF.

V usage is TRBV5-4 and J usage is TRBJ2-7; possible D gene TRBD1, 5 bases. This CDR3 is 16 amino acids long. Looked up from germline, CDR1 is SGHNT and CDR2 is YYREEE (reference sequence). V lost 0 bases, J lost 2 bases, and 15 bases lay in between. CDR3 region: CASSLAYGQGTYEQYF. DNA of the CDR3: TGTGCCAGCAGCTTGGCCTACGGGCAGGGTACCTACGAGCAGTACTTC. The whole variable domain, remainder taken from reference TRBV5-4 and TRBJ2-7, is ETGVTQSPTHLIKTRGQQVTLRCSSQSGHNTVSWYQQALGQGPQFIFQYYREEENGRGNFPPRFSGLQFPNYSSELNVNALELDDSALYLCASSLAYGQGTYEQYFGPGTRLTVT.

This clone was detected once. This chain connects TRBV2 to TRBJ1-1; D uncertain. From germline, CDR1 is SNHLY and CDR2 FYNNEI. The germline V and J ends were trimmed by 7 bases and 2 bases, with 8 bases remaining between them. This CDR3 has 12 residues. The CDR3 reads CASIPENTEAFF. CDR3 sequence (DNA): TGTGCCAGCATTCCAGAAAACACTGAAGCTTTCTTT.

The genes are TRBV18 and TRBJ2-1; 8 nucleotides match TRBD2. V lost 3 bases to trimming and J lost 6 bases; unmatched junction nucleotides: 16. Germline CDR1 and CDR2: KGHSH and LQKENI. The CDR3 extends over 18 amino acids. The CDR3 DNA sequence: TGTGCCAGCTCACCCAGCCCCATCCCGCGGGGGGAATTCAATGAGCAGTTCTTC. Its translation: CASSPSPIPRGEFNEQFF. Full variable domain (outside the CDR3, taken from reference TRBV18 and TRBJ2-1): NAGVMQNPRHLVRRRGQEARLRCSPMKGHSHVYWYRQLPEEGLKFMVYLQKENIIDESGMPKERFSAEFPKEGPSILRIQQVVRGDSAAYFCASSPSPIPRGEFNEQFFGPGTRLTVL.

This sequence joins TRBV3-1 (or the pseudogene TRBV3-2) and TRBJ1-1; 11 bases agree with TRBD1. The ends lost 0 bases at V and 4 bases at J; junction bases unmatched: 4. CDR1 and CDR2 (germline): LGHDT, YNNKEL (reference sequence). The CDR3 length is 16 residues. The CDR3: CASSQDQGQGGTEAFF. The CDR3 DNA reads TGTGCCAGCAGCCAAGATCAGGGACAGGGGGGCACTGAAGCTTTCTTT.

The CDR3 loop is CAWTQIDRVPLHF. The CDR3 DNA reads as TGTGCCTGGACCCAGATCGACAGGGTACCCCTCCACTTT. The chain couples TRBV30 to TRBJ1-6; TRBD1 matches at 7 bases. Trimming cost V 4 bases and J 12 bases; bases outside gene matches: 9. The germline V gene has CDR1 GTSNPN and CDR2 SVGIG (reference sequence). This CDR3 is built from 13 residues.